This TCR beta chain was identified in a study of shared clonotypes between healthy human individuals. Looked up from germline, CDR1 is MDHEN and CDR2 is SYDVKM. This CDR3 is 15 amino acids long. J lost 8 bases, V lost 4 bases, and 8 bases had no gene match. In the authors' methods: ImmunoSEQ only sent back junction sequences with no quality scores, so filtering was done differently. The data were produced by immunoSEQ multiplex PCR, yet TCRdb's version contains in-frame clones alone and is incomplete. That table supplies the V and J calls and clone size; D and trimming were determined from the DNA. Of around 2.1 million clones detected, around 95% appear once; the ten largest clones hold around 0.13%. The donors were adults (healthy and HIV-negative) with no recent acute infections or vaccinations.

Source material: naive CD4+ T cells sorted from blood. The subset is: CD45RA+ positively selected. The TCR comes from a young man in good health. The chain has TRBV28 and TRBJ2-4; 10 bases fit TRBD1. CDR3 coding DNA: TGTGCCAGCAGTTCGCCGGGACAGGGGAGGGACATTCAGTACTTC. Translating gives CASSSPGQGRDIQYF.